This T cell receptor (beta chain) was identified during a study of blood T cell repertoires in COVID-19. Across the whole study: The United States, Italy and Spain supplied acute and convalescent COVID-19 samples.

TCRdb keeps only in-frame clones here, not all; method: immunoSEQ multiplex PCR. There are about 260,000 clones in the sample; around 89% occur only once, and 2% to 3% lies in the top ten. Germline loops: CDR1 MNHEY, CDR2 SVGAGI. The CDR3 sequence is 14 residues long. V was clipped by 0 bases and J by 5 bases, with 7 bases between them. Recovered participants had two consecutive negative NP/OP PCR tests, healthcare professional clearance, or symptom resolution. Sequencing was done on a sample of PBMCs or T cells enriched from blood (not recorded which). This sequence joins TRBV6-5 and TRBJ1-4; D perhaps matches TRBD1 (6 bases). The TCR was taken from a woman between 18 and 29 years old who had recovered from COVID-19. CDR3: CASSYSGQNEKLFF. The CDR3 nucleotides read TGTGCCAGCAGTTACTCCGGACAGAATGAAAAACTGTTTTTT.